The 13 T cell receptor beta chains presented below share a single source sample, sequenced in a study of cytotoxic CD8 clonotypes in ibrutinib-treated CLL. TCRdb's copy holds only in-frame clones and misses some; the assay was immunoSEQ multiplex PCR. The sample has around 310,000 clones; roughly 80% are singletons. The sequencing here drew on PBMCs, taken before ibrutinib treatment. Source of these receptors: a human donor with chronic lymphocytic leukemia.

This chain connects TRBV7-8 to TRBJ1-2; the D is unclear. The length of the CDR3 is 13 residues. Between the trimmed V and J ends, which lost 2 bases and 7 bases, there was a span of 11 bases. The germline V gene encodes CDR1 SGHVS and CDR2 FQNEAQ. The DNA for the CDR3 is TGTGCCAGCAGCTTATTAGGTGGTGGTGGCTACACCTTC. Encoded protein: CASSLLGGGGYTF.

This clone has a handful of counts. The chain is built from TRBV20-1 and TRBJ2-5; D unresolved. CDR1 and CDR2 (germline): DFQATT, SNEGSKA (reference sequence). V lost 2 bases and J 4 bases, leaving 5 bases between the germline ends. The CDR3 loop spans 11 amino acids. CDR3 sequence reads: CSARTGETQYF. CDR3 nucleotide sequence: TGCAGTGCTAGAACGGGAGAGACCCAGTACTTC.

This clone was picked up one time. The V gene is TRBV11-2, the J gene TRBJ1-2; 9 positions agree with TRBD1. With 6 bases clipped from V and 0 bases from J, the junction kept 11 bases outside the gene matches. Per germline, CDR1 SGHAT and CDR2 FQNNGV. This CDR3 contains 17 residues. Here the CDR3 DNA reads TGTGCCAGCAGAACGCCCGGGACAGGGATCGCTAACTATGGCTACACCTTC. It is translated as CASRTPGTGIANYGYTF.

This chain links TRBV11-2 with TRBJ2-3; 10 nucleotides agree with TRBD1. CDR3 size: 17 residues. Germline V lookup: CDR1 SGHAT, CDR2 FQNNGV. The trim removed 4 bases at V and 3 bases at J, leaving 10 bases unmatched. CDR3 bases: TGTGCCAGCAGCTCCCCTCCCGGGACAGGGGTGACAGATACGCAGTATTTT. Its translation: CASSSPPGTGVTDTQYF.

The chain recombines TRBV7-2 with TRBJ2-3, with 10 positions matching TRBD2. CDR1 is SGHTA, CDR2 FQGNSA, per germline. CDR3 length: 16 amino acids. V lost 3 bases to trimming and J lost 6 bases; unmatched junction nucleotides: 9. The CDR3 is CASSFELAGDVDTQYF. The CDR3 DNA reads TGTGCCAGCAGCTTTGAGCTAGCGGGAGATGTGGATACGCAGTATTTT.

This clone came up a few times. The chain carries TRBV27 and TRBJ1-2; possible D gene TRBD1, 5 bases. V shed 5 bases and J shed 5 bases, with 15 bases lying between them. The CDR3 runs 14 residues. In germline, CDR1 is MNHEY, CDR2 SMNVEV (reference sequence). CDR3 in amino acids: CASSMGRPEYGYTF. As DNA, the CDR3 is TGTGCCAGCAGTATGGGACGCCCTGAGTATGGCTACACCTTC.

This chain joins TRBV4-1 and TRBJ2-6, with 7 bases aligning to TRBD2. With 3 bases clipped from V and 0 bases from J, the junction kept 5 bases outside the gene matches. Looked up from germline, CDR1 is MGHRA and CDR2 is YSYEKL. The length of the CDR3 is 17 residues. Written as DNA, the CDR3 is TGCGCCAGCAGCCAGAAAGCGGGGAGCTCTGGGGCCAACGTCCTGACTTTC. Its translation is CASSQKAGSSGANVLTF.

This rearrangement joins TRBV4-3 to TRBJ2-3, with 10 bases aligning to TRBD1. CDR3 length equals 19 residues. In germline, CDR1 is LGHNA, CDR2 YSLEER. The J segment lost 3 bases and the V segment lost 0 bases, leaving 12 bases of the junction unmatched. DNA for the CDR3: TGCGCCAGCAGCCAAGAGACGAGAGGGACAGGGGACGAAACAGATACGCAGTATTTT. It yields the protein CASSQETRGTGDETDTQYF.

The chain is built from TRBV6-4 and TRBJ2-1, with a weak D call TRBD2 (6 bases). The length of the CDR3 is 16 residues. Germline CDR1 MRHNA, CDR2 SNTAGT. V was trimmed by 3 bases and J by 0 bases, leaving 12 bases between them. CDR3 DNA: TGTGCCAGCAGTGAATTAGGCGGGGTCTCCTACAATGAGCAGTTCTTC. The encoded protein is CASSELGGVSYNEQFF.

Only one count was recorded for this clone. CDR3: CASRRLAGVSYNEQFF. CDR3 sequence (DNA): TGTGCCAGCAGAAGGCTAGCGGGGGTCTCCTACAATGAGCAGTTCTTC. The chain couples TRBV2 to TRBJ2-1; 10 bases agree with TRBD2. Trimming took 6 bases from V and 0 from J; bases not matched to a gene: 5. The CDR3 spans 16 residues. Germline loops: CDR1 SNHLY, CDR2 FYNNEI.

CDR3 residues: CASSHGGSRHEQYF. CDR3 coding DNA: TGTGCCAGCAGCCATGGGGGTTCCCGGCACGAGCAGTACTTC. The rearrangement links TRBV7-2 to TRBJ2-7, with D possibly being TRBD1 or TRBD2 (5 bases each). The V and J ends lost 5 bases and 5 bases respectively, with 16 bases between them. The germline V gene encodes CDR1 SGHTA and CDR2 FQGNSA. The CDR3 covers 14 residues.

CDR3 bases: TGTGCCAGCAAAAGGCCGGAGGATGAAAAACTGTTTTTT. It specifies CASKRPEDEKLFF. This chain connects TRBV2 to TRBJ1-4; no clear D. The V gene's germline CDR1 is SNHLY and CDR2 FYNNEI. V was trimmed by 7 bases and J by 6 bases, leaving 12 bases between them. CDR3 length: 13 amino acids.

The rearrangement joins TRBV5-1 to TRBJ2-7, with TRBD1 matching over 7 bases. The V gene's germline CDR1 is SGHRS and CDR2 YFSETQ. V dropped 0 bases and J dropped 6; count of bases not matched to a gene: 6. The CDR3 consists of 14 residues. CDR3 sequence: CASSLDTGEGEQYF. The CDR3 bases are TGCGCCAGCAGCTTGGATACAGGGGAAGGCGAGCAGTACTTC.